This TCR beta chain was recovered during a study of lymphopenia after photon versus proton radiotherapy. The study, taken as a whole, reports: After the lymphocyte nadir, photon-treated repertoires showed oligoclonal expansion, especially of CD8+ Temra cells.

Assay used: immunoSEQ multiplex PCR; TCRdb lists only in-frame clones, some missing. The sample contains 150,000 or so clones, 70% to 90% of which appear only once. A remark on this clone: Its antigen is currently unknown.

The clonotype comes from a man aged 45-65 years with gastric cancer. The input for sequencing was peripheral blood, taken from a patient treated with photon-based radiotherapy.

CDR3 sequence reads: CASSLSRLNTEAFF. In DNA form, the CDR3 reads TGTGCCAGCAGTTTAAGTAGGTTGAACACTGAAGCTTTCTTT. The rearrangement links TRBV27 to TRBJ1-1; unclear D gene. The CDR3 runs 14 residues. Trimming cost V 2 bases and J 0 bases, with 7 bases left between them. Germline V gene lookup returns CDR1 MNHEY and CDR2 SMNVEV (reference sequence).